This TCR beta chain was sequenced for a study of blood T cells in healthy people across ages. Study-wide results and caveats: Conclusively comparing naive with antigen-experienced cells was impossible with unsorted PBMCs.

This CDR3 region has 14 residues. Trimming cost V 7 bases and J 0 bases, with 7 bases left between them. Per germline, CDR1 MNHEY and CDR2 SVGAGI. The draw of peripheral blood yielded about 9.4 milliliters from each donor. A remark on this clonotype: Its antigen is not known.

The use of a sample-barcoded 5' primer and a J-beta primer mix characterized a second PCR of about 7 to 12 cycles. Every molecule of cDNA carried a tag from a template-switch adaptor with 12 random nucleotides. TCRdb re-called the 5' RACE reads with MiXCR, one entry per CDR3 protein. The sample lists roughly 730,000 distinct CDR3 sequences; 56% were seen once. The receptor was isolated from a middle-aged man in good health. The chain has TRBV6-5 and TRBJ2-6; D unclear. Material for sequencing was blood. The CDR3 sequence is CASNPYSGANVLTF. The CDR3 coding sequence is TGTGCCAGCAACCCATACTCTGGGGCCAACGTCCTGACTTTC.